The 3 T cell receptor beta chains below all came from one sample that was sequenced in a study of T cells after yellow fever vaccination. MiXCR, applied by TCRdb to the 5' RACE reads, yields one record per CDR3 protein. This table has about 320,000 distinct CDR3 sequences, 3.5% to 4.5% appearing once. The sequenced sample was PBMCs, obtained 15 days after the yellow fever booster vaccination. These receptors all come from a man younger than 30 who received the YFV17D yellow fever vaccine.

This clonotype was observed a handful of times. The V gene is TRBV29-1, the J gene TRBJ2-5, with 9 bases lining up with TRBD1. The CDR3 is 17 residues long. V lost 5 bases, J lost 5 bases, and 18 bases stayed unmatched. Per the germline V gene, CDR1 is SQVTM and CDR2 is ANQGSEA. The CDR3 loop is CSVQGSAWTGDVETQYF. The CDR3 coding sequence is TGCAGCGTTCAAGGAAGCGCATGGACAGGGGACGTTGAGACCCAGTACTTC.

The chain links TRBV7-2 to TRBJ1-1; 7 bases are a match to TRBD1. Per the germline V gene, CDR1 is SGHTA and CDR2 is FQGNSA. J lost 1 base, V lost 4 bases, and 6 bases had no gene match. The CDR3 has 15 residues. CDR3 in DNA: TGTGCCAGCAGCTATATAGGGGGCGCGAACACTGAAGCTTTCTTT. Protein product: CASSYIGGANTEAFF.

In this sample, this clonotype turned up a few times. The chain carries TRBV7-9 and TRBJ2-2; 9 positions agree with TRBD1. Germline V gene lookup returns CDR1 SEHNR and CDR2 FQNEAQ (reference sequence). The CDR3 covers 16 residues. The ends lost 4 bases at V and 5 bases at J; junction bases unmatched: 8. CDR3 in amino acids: CASSSSGTGWTGELFF. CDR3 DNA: TGTGCCAGCAGCTCGTCCGGGACAGGGTGGACCGGGGAGCTGTTTTTT.